The entry below describes one TCR beta chain. This clone has at least ten counts. The antigen it recognizes is unknown. No qualities accompany the bases; no much larger clone lies one base away. The junction carries 13 bases between V and J, which are trimmed by 2 bases and 1 base respectively. The CDR3 runs 16 residues from the cysteine to the phenylalanine. The CDR3 DNA has 48 bases and is translated from base 1. Looking up the germline V gene yields CDR1 SGDLS and CDR2 YYNGEE. Collaborating institutions collected whole blood in K2EDTA tubes following their own protocols. Collaborator samples were shipped for TCRbeta analysis as frozen whole blood, isolated PBMCs, or DNA extracted from either sample type. The entry originates in a study of blood T cell repertoires in COVID-19 (dated by TCRdb to between 2020 and 2021). Regarding the study in general: Samples covering the acute and convalescent phases of COVID-19 were provided by collaborators in the United States, Italy and Spain. Deeply sampled blood TCRbeta repertoires from subjects exposed to, actively infected with, or recovered from COVID-19 were included in the dataset. The prospective study material was composed of cDNA or gDNA derived from T cells, B-cell-depleted T cells, or PBMCs. A freely available public database, intended as a resource for researchers studying the immune response to SARS-CoV-2, is where the repertoires were released. The sample metadata nearly always contained a de-identified subject ID, COVID-19 status, age in years and sex. Where available, HLA class I and class II types were taken from metadata supplied by the sample provider and were not determined by assay-based typing. The samples were drawn from two sources: the first 160 participants of the ongoing ImmuneRACE study, and 1,254 subjects contributed by 6 global collaborators. Results the study describes overall, beyond this receptor: How much clinical and demographic metadata was included differed by source and by participant, and the metadata was provided uncurated.

The immunoSEQ Assay, a bias-controlled multiplex PCR, was used to amplify TCRbeta CDR3 regions from genomic DNA. The source study handled its data this way. Within the assay, amplification of reference gene primers was used to estimate how many nucleated cells each sample contained. To quantify the absolute abundance of each unique TCRbeta CDR3 rearrangement, sequence reads were collapsed and filtered. For each sample, productive Simpson clonality was calculated as the square root of Simpson's diversity index over productive rearrangements. TCRdb took over this immuneACCESS table, retaining in-frame rearrangements with V and J assigned. Such tables are incomplete; in checked studies, under half of the missing clones stem from an unresolved V gene, and the remainder is unexplained. The DNA was the basis for D and trimming; V, J and clone size are from that table. This sample lists 250,000 to 350,000 clones; 75% to 90% were detected once. 3% of the sample goes to the ten largest clones.

The TCR originated in a woman aged 25 to 39 with active or convalescent COVID-19. The V and J genes are TRBV9 and TRBJ1-3; the D segment cannot be called with confidence. The sample was peripheral blood. The DNA sequence follows: TGTGCCAGCAGCGTTGTGGGCGGGTGGTCTGGAAACACCATATATTTT. Translated, it gives CASSVVGGWSGNTIYF.